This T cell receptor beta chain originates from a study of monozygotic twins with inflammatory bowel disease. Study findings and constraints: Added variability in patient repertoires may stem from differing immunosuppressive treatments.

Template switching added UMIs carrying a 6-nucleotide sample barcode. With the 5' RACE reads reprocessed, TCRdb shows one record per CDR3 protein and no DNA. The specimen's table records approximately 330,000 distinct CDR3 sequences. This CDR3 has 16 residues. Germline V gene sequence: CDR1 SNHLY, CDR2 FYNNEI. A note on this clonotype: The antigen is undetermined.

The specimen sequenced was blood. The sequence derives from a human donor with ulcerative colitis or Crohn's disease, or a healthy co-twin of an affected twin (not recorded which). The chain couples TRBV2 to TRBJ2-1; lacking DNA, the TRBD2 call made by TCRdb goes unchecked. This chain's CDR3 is CASSVGTPGRYNEQFF.